This T cell receptor beta chain was observed in a study of response to subunit inactivated influenza vaccine. From the RT-PCR reads, TCRdb called clonotypes with MiXCR, one entry per CDR3 protein. The data hold about 700,000 distinct CDR3 sequences, with approximately 14% observed a single time. This clonotype appeared a few times. Its antigen is unidentified. Study-level results: The authors put forward the suggestion that each seasonal influenza vaccination may bring in only a limited number of new T cells.

The sequenced sample was PBMCs from blood, obtained about 14 days before vaccination. The receptor comes from a man in his forties or fifties who received an inactivated influenza vaccine.

The CDR3 reads CASRTPGTEAFF. CDR3 coding DNA: TGTGCCAGCCGAACCCCGGGCACTGAAGCTTTCTTT. The chain links TRBV27 to TRBJ1-1; no reliable D call. The germline V gene encodes CDR1 MNHEY and CDR2 SMNVEV (reference sequence). CDR3 length equals 12 residues. Trimming shortened V by 8 bases and J by 4 bases, and 11 bases separated the two germline ends.